The clone carrying this T cell receptor beta chain was counted ten times or more. Trimming left V 6 bases short and J 5 bases short, with 17 bases between. Germline values: CDR1 DFQATT, CDR2 SNEGSKA (reference sequence). The CDR3 extends over 13 amino acids. MiXCR, run by TCRdb on the 5' RACE reads, gives a single entry per CDR3 protein. The data hold some 61,000 distinct CDR3 sequences, with roughly 3.9% observed a single time. The sample originates from a study of neurological immune-mediated disorders. This receptor was identified in a man aged 30 to 45 with multiple sclerosis. V and J are TRBV20-1 and TRBJ2-7; D remains unclear. Sequencing was carried out using PBMCs. CDR3 coding DNA: TGCAGTGCCTCCGATCGGGTCTTCGACGAGCAGTACTTC. Translating gives CSASDRVFDEQYF.